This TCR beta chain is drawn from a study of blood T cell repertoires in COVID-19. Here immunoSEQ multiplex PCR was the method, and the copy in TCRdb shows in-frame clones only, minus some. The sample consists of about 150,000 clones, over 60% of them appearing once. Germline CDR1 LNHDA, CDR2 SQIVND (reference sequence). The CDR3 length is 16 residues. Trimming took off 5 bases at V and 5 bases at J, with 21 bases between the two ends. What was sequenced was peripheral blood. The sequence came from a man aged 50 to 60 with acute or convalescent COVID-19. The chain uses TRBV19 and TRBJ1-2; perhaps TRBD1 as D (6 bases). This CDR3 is CASSSRQAAMGYGYTF. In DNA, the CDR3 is TGTGCCAGTAGTTCTCGACAGGCCGCCATGGGGTATGGCTACACCTTC.